This TCR beta chain was captured by sequencing in a study of shared clonotypes between healthy human individuals. Study-wide background: Three plates each covered CD4 naive and memory; CD8 naive two, CD8 memory one.

In the sorted-subset replicate PCRs, approximately 200 ng DNA, tens of thousands of T cell genomes, was used. Libraries were prepared by immunoSEQ multiplex PCR; TCRdb keeps only in-frame clonotypes and omits some of them. The sample contains some 2,500,000 clones, 85% to 95% of which appear only once. On this clone itself: Its matching antigen is unknown.

Findings of the study overall: Relative to their counterparts shared across all four donors, non-shared clonotypes exhibited diminished generation probabilities. The rarefaction results pointed to incomplete sorted-subset sequencing despite large depth.

Sequenced sample: naive CD4+ T cells from PBMCs. Subset denoted: CD45RA+ positively selected. The origin of this receptor is a man between 18 and 35 years old in good health. Some clones in this sample may be carry-over from other donors' samples.

CDR3 DNA: TGCGCCAGCAGTGGACAAGTGGACTACGAGCAGTACTTC. Its translation is CASSGQVDYEQYF. The chain links TRBV10-2 to TRBJ2-7, with D hard to call. Germline V gene lookup returns CDR1 WSHSY and CDR2 SAAADI. V shed 4 bases and J shed 3 bases, with 10 bases lying between them. This CDR3 is built from 13 residues.